This T cell receptor beta chain was profiled in a study of blood T cell repertoires in COVID-19. The overall study: The study drew acute and convalescent COVID-19 samples from the United States, Italy and Spain. T cells, B-cell-depleted T cells, or PBMCs provided the cDNA or gDNA that served as material.

V shed 3 bases and J 0 bases; nucleotides not matched to a gene: 8. The CDR3 loop spans 17 amino acids. The germline V gene has CDR1 SEHNR and CDR2 FQNEAQ (reference sequence). Original data processing: Amplification of reference gene primers was used by the study to estimate nucleated cell counts. Here immunoSEQ multiplex PCR was the method, and the copy in TCRdb shows in-frame clones only, minus some. V and J calls and clone size are those listed in that table; D and trimming were worked out from the DNA. Of fewer than 85,000 clones listed, 90% are singletons. This clone was seen just once. This sequence joins TRBV7-9 and TRBJ2-1, with 7 bases lining up with TRBD2. Sequenced input: peripheral blood. The clonotype was recovered from a woman aged 45-65 years in a cohort sampled during active COVID-19. Here the CDR3 DNA reads TGTGCCAGCAGCTTTAGCGGGTCACAGGTCTCCTACAATGAGCAGTTCTTC. The encoded protein is CASSFSGSQVSYNEQFF.